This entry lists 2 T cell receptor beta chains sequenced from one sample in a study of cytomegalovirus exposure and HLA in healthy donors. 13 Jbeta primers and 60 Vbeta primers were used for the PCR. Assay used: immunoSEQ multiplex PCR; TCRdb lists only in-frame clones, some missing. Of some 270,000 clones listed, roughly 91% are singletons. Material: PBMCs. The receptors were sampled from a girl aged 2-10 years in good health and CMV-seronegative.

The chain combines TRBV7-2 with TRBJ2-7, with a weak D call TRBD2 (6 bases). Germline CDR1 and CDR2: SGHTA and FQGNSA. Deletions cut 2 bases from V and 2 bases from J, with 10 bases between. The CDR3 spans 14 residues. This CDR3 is CASSLQEGPYEQYF. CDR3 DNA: TGTGCCAGCAGCTTACAGGAGGGCCCCTACGAGCAGTACTTC.

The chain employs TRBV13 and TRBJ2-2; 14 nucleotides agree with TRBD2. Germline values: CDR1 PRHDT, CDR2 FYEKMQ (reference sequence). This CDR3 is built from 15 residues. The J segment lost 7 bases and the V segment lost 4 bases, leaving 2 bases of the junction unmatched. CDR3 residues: CASSSGLAGVGELFF. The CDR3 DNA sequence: TGTGCCAGCAGCTCGGGACTAGCGGGGGTCGGGGAGCTGTTTTTT. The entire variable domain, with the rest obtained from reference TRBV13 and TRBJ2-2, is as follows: AAGVIQSPRHLIKEKRETATLKCYPIPRHDTVYWYQQGPGQDPQFLISFYEKMQSDKGSIPDRFSAQQFSDYHSELNMSSLELGDSALYFCASSSGLAGVGELFFGEGSRLTVL.